This T cell receptor beta chain was sequenced for a study of shared clonotypes between healthy human individuals. Study background: Serving as donors were a couple of women and a few men, whose ages spanned 18 to 49.

Concerning this clone itself: Its matching antigen is unknown.

TCRdb's table, derived via immunoSEQ multiplex PCR, lists solely in-frame clones and lacks some. The sample has 950,000 to 1,300,000 clones, 65% to 75% seen once; the top ten hold roughly 1.5%. In germline, CDR1 is WNHNN, CDR2 SYGVQD (reference sequence). This CDR3 has 15 amino acids. J was trimmed by 2 bases and V by 6 bases; bases with no gene match: 6. The study's findings and limits: Represented genetic and exposure-history diversity was restricted by having few donors. The study generally estimated greater richness for naive than memory subsets.

The sequence derives from a man in his late teens or twenties in good health. The gene calls are TRBV10-1 and TRBJ2-3; 9 bases match TRBD2. Sequencing used memory CD4+ T cells sorted from blood. Subset indicated: CD45RA-negative fraction. The CDR3 DNA is TGCGCCAGCAGCCTGACTAGCGGAATCACAGATACGCAGTATTTT. Amino acid sequence: CASSLTSGITDTQYF.